This is a list of T cell receptor beta chains from one sample in a study of long-term antiretroviral therapy in people with HIV. Assay used: immunoSEQ multiplex PCR; TCRdb lists only in-frame clones, some missing. The table lists about 21,000 clones, about nine tenths of them singletons. Source: unsorted PBMCs, taken about 4.5 years before starting antiretroviral therapy. These receptors all come from a woman between 25 and 40 years old with HIV. Both conserved end residues are part of each CDR3. The D gene is left open where the match is weak. Clone size, where shown, is once, few, many, or a class for clones that have expanded.

V gene	clone size	J gene	D gene	CDR3 DNA	CDR3 protein
TRBV27	.	TRBJ1-2	.	TGTGCCAGCAGTTTATCCCCACTTACAGCTGACTATGGCTACACCTTC	CASSLSPLTADYGYTF
TRBV5-6	once	TRBJ2-1	TRBD2	TGTGCCAGCAGCGCTGGGGTGTCTAGCGGGGGAGCTTACAATGAGCAGTTCTTC	CASSAGVSSGGAYNEQFF
TRBV4-2	once	TRBJ2-7	TRBD2	TGTGCCAGCAGCCAGGCCCTCCGAGTAGCGGGGAGCTCCTACGAGCAGTACTTC	CASSQALRVAGSSYEQYF
TRBV4-3	.	TRBJ2-2	.	TGCGCCAGCAGCCAAGGGACAGCGAACACCGGGGAGCTGTTTTTT	CASSQGTANTGELFF
TRBV9	.	TRBJ2-3	.	TGTGCCAGCAGCGTAGGGGAACAAAATACGCAGTATTTT	CASSVGEQNTQYF
TRBV5-5	.	TRBJ2-1	.	TGTGCCAGCAGCGGCAGGCTGGCCAGCGCAAATGAGCAGTTCTTC	CASSGRLASANEQFF
TRBV6-5	.	TRBJ1-2	.	TGTGCCAGCAGTTACTCCCAGGGGCACTATGGCTACACCTTC	CASSYSQGHYGYTF
TRBV7-8	.	TRBJ2-2	.	TGTGCCAGCAGCTTACATCCCCGGGGAAACACCGGGGAGCTGTTTTTT	CASSLHPRGNTGELFF
TRBV18	.	TRBJ2-3	.	TGTGCCAGCTCACTTCCCGGGGGTCGCACAGATACGCAGTATTTT	CASSLPGGRTDTQYF
TRBV18	.	TRBJ1-2	TRBD1	TGTGCCAGCTCACTAGCATTTGGGACAGCCAACTATGGCTACACCTTC	CASSLAFGTANYGYTF
TRBV4-3	.	TRBJ2-1	.	TGCGCCAGCAGCCAAGTTAGCATAGGGAGTTACAATGAGCAGTTCTTC	CASSQVSIGSYNEQFF
TRBV5-1	.	TRBJ1-6	TRBD1	TGCGCCAGCAGCTTGGGGGACAGCCGCTATAATTCACCCCTCCACTTT	CASSLGDSRYNSPLHF
TRBV5-1	.	TRBJ2-7	.	TGCGCCAGCAGCTTGCTGGAGAGAGGGATCTACGAGCAGTACTTC	CASSLLERGIYEQYF
TRBV6-1	.	TRBJ1-1	TRBD1	TGTGCCAGCAGTGACGAAGCTGGGACAGGGGGCCTCGAAGCTTTCTTT	CASSDEAGTGGLEAFF
TRBV27	.	TRBJ1-5	TRBD1	TGTGCCAGCAGTGGGGGACAGTTCCAGCCCCAGCATTTT	CASSGGQFQPQHF
TRBV5-1	.	TRBJ2-1	.	TGCGCCAGCAGCTCCACAGCCGGAGGGCAGTTCTTC	CASSSTAGGQFF
TRBV19	.	TRBJ1-4	TRBD1	TGTGCCAGTAGTAGAGAGACAGGGGGAGGTGAAAAACTGTTTTTT	CASSRETGGGEKLFF
TRBV6-5	.	TRBJ2-2	TRBD2	TGTGCCAGCAGTTCTGGGGGGGCGAACACCGGGGAGCTGTTTTTT	CASSSGGANTGELFF
TRBV4-1	.	TRBJ1-1	TRBD1	TGCGCCAGCAGCCTTGTCGGGGACAGAGAGTCTGAAGCTTTCTTT	CASSLVGDRESEAFF
TRBV27	.	TRBJ2-7	.	TGTGCCAGCAGTCCAACCGGGGGGCGCTTCTCCTACGAGCAGTACTTC	CASSPTGGRFSYEQYF
TRBV18	.	TRBJ1-6	TRBD1	TGTGCCAGCTCCTCCCTCACAGGGGACAATTCACCCCTCCACTTT	CASSSLTGDNSPLHF
TRBV7-2	.	TRBJ1-2	.	TGTGCCAGCAGCTTAGAGGACAGTTATGGCTACACCTTC	CASSLEDSYGYTF
TRBV23-1	.	TRBJ2-6	.	TGCGCCAGCAGTCAAGCTATCCGGGCAAACGTCCTGACTTTC	CASSQAIRANVLTF
TRBV4-3	.	TRBJ2-6	.	TGCGCCAGCAGCCAAGACGAGGGGACGGGGGCCAACGTCCTGACTTTC	CASSQDEGTGANVLTF
TRBV7-2	.	TRBJ1-1	TRBD1	TGTGCCAGCAGCTTAAGGAGGGGGCCGAACACTGAAGCTTTCTTT	CASSLRRGPNTEAFF
TRBV5-4	once	TRBJ2-3	TRBD1	TGTGCCAGCAGCTCACAGGGGGCGACAGATACGCAGTATTTT	CASSSQGATDTQYF
TRBV4-2	once	TRBJ1-1	.	TGTGCCAGCAGCCAAGCCTCATCCCGGGCTGAAGCTTTCTTT	CASSQASSRAEAFF
TRBV4-1	.	TRBJ1-2	.	TGCGCCAGCAGCCAATGGGGGGAGAATTATAATGGCTACACCTTC	CASSQWGENYNGYTF
TRBV5-6	few	TRBJ2-1	.	TGTGCCAGCAGCTTTGCAGTCGGGGGGCTGTACAATGAGCAGTTCTTC	CASSFAVGGLYNEQFF
TRBV6-1	.	TRBJ1-5	TRBD1	TGTGCCAGCAGTGAAACGATAGGGACAGGGACAGGTCAGCCCCAGCATTTT	CASSETIGTGTGQPQHF
TRBV19	.	TRBJ1-5	TRBD1	TGTGCCAGTAGTGCCGCGGGCGGGACAGTCAGTGGTGGCAATCAGCCCCAGCATTTT	CASSAAGGTVSGGNQPQHF
TRBV29-1	.	TRBJ1-2	.	TGCAGCGTTGGGGCCCTCCCCGGGATCACTTGGGGCTACACCTTC	CSVGALPGITWGYTF
TRBV2	.	TRBJ1-2	TRBD1	TGTGCCAGCAGTGAAGCGCTTGGGACAGGGGACTATGGCTACACCTTC	CASSEALGTGDYGYTF
TRBV13	.	TRBJ1-3	TRBD1	TGTGCCAGCAGCCCCACTACAGGGGTAAAAGACACCATATATTTT	CASSPTTGVKDTIYF
TRBV5-1	.	TRBJ2-7	.	TGCGCCAGCAGCTTAGATCTGGGGCCCTACGAGCAGTACTTC	CASSLDLGPYEQYF
TRBV9	.	TRBJ2-1	TRBD2	TGTGCCAGCAGCGTTGCAACCGGGACTAGATTGCCTGAGCAGTTCTTC	CASSVATGTRLPEQFF
TRBV5-1	.	TRBJ2-1	TRBD1	TGCGCCAGCAGCGCCACGGGACAGACCAATGAGCAGTTCTTC	CASSATGQTNEQFF